Listed here are 22 T cell receptor beta chains from one sample, sequenced in a study of Ad26.COV2.S vaccination and SARS-CoV-2 variants. The treatment: roughly 18 received Ad26.COV2.S at low or high dose, single or two shots; about 5 received placebo; per-sample allocation not given. The samples were gathered on day 63 after the first injection of vaccine or placebo. Here immunoSEQ multiplex PCR was the method, and the copy in TCRdb shows in-frame clones only, minus some. The sample records about 410,000 clones, less than 90% being singletons. The starting material was peripheral blood, obtained in a trial of Ad26.COV2.S vaccine versus placebo. The source of these receptors is a person between 18 and 65 years old who received the Ad26.COV2.S COVID-19 vaccine or a placebo.

The genes are TRBV5-5 and TRBJ1-6; D gene ambiguous. Trimming left V 0 bases short and J 9 bases short, with 7 bases between. Germline V gene data show CDR1 as SGHKS and CDR2 as YYEKEE (reference sequence). The CDR3 totals 13 residues. The CDR3 is CASSLGLGSPLHF. The CDR3 DNA follows: TGTGCCAGCAGCTTGGGTCTGGGTTCACCCCTCCACTTT.

V gene TRBV15 combines with J gene TRBJ2-5, with unresolved D. The CDR3 is 15 residues long. Trimming cost V 0 bases and J 3 bases, with 11 bases left between them. From germline, CDR1 is LNHNV and CDR2 YYDKDF (reference sequence). The CDR3 DNA follows: TGTGCCACCAGCAGAGATCGGGCTAGAAAAGAGACCCAGTACTTC. This sequence encodes CATSRDRARKETQYF.

The J gene is TRBJ1-2, the V gene TRBV12-3 or TRBV12-4; tentative D call: TRBD1 (6 bases). The CDR3 consists of 13 residues. Between the trimmed V and J ends, which lost 3 bases and 8 bases, there was a span of 13 bases. The CDR3 bases are TGTGCCAGCAGTTTGCCGGGGGCTAGGGGCTACACCTTC. Translation: CASSLPGARGYTF.

The V gene is TRBV5-4, the J gene TRBJ1-1; unclear D gene. Trimming left V 6 bases short and J 0 bases short, with 12 bases between. CDR3 length: 14 amino acids. Germline values: CDR1 SGHNT, CDR2 YYREEE (reference sequence). The CDR3 loop is CASNGPLMNTEAFF. The CDR3 region has the DNA TGTGCCAGCAACGGCCCTCTAATGAACACTGAAGCTTTCTTT.

The chain recombines TRBV19 with TRBJ2-1; tentatively, D is TRBD1 (6 bases). Trimming cost V 7 bases and J 5 bases, with 18 bases left between them. This CDR3 contains 15 residues. Germline CDR1 is LNHDA and CDR2 is SQIVND (reference sequence). Written as DNA, the CDR3 is TGTGCCAGTAAGAGGGAAGATCAGGGGCACAATGAGCAGTTCTTC. The encoded protein is CASKREDQGHNEQFF. Looking up the rest from reference TRBV19 and TRBJ2-1 gives the full variable domain: DGGITQSPKYLFRKEGQNVTLSCEQNLNHDAMYWYRQDPGQGLRLIYYSQIVNDFQKGDIAEGYSVSREKKESFPLTVTSAQKNPTAFYLCASKREDQGHNEQFFGPGTRLTVL.

V usage is TRBV12-3 or TRBV12-4 and J usage is TRBJ2-7; no clear D gene. The CDR3 loop spans 13 amino acids. Trimming took off 5 bases at V and 7 bases at J, with 15 bases between the two ends. CDR3 protein: CASSRDSAREQYF. In DNA, the CDR3 is TGTGCCAGCAGTCGAGATAGTGCGCGGGAGCAGTACTTC.

The J gene is TRBJ1-3, the V gene TRBV7-6; 7 nucleotides line up with TRBD1. The germline gives CDR1 SGHVS, CDR2 FNYEAQ. Unmatched junction bases numbered 10, after V lost 5 bases and J lost 0 bases. This CDR3 contains 17 residues. CDR3 sequence (DNA): TGTGCCAGCAGCAATCCGTACAGGGGTTACTCTGGAAACACCATATATTTT. Its protein product is CASSNPYRGYSGNTIYF.

V gene TRBV18 combines with J gene TRBJ1-3; weak D call: TRBD1 (5 bases). The CDR3 runs 16 residues. Germline CDR1 is KGHSH and CDR2 is LQKENI. V lost 2 bases to trimming and J lost 4 bases, with 15 bases between them. The CDR3 reads CASSPAIGDGGNTIYF. The CDR3 DNA is TGTGCCAGCTCACCAGCGATCGGGGACGGGGGAAACACCATATATTTT.

The rearrangement links TRBV15 to TRBJ2-3; 7 bases map to TRBD1. The ends lost 1 base at V and 1 base at J; junction bases unmatched: 5. The CDR3 sequence is 16 residues long. CDR1 is LNHNV and CDR2 is YYDKDF in the germline V gene (reference sequence). In DNA form, the CDR3 reads TGTGCCACCAGCAGAGGGCAGGGGGTCGGCACAGATACGCAGTATTTT. Translated, it gives CATSRGQGVGTDTQYF. Full variable domain (rest looked up from reference TRBV15 and TRBJ2-3): DAMVIQNPRYQVTQFGKPVTLSCSQTLNHNVMYWYQQKSSQAPKLLFHYYDKDFNNEADTPDNFQSRRPNTSFCFLDIRSPGLGDTAMYLCATSRGQGVGTDTQYFGPGTRLTVL.

The chain couples TRBV4-1 to TRBJ1-5; maybe TRBD1 (5 bases). V lost 1 base, J lost 4 bases, and 14 bases lay in between. Germline V CDR1 and CDR2: MGHRA, YSYEKL. There are 16 residues in the CDR3. The DNA of the CDR3 is TGCGCCAGCAGCCAAGCTTACGGGGGACGAAATCAGCCCCAGCATTTT. The encoded protein is CASSQAYGGRNQPQHF.

This sequence joins TRBV27 and TRBJ1-1; D perhaps matches TRBD1 (6 bases). CDR1 MNHEY and CDR2 SMNVEV come from the germline V gene (reference sequence). The CDR3 length is 16 residues. Trimming pared 5 bases from V and 4 bases from J, leaving 20 bases between. This CDR3 is CASSPLTGRSPTEAFF. The CDR3 DNA is TGTGCCAGCAGTCCTTTAACAGGGCGGAGCCCCACTGAAGCTTTCTTT.

As DNA, the CDR3 is TGTGCTATCGGGACAGCTAATGAAAAACTGTTTTTT. Translating it yields CAIGTANEKLFF. The chain has TRBV12-5 and TRBJ1-4; TRBD1 agrees at 7 bases. The J segment lost 3 bases and the V segment lost 10 bases, leaving 2 bases of the junction unmatched. The CDR3 totals 12 residues. Germline assignment: CDR1 LGHNT and CDR2 FRNRAP.

The chain combines TRBV28 with TRBJ1-2, with 9 bases that match TRBD1. After removal of 3 bases from V and 2 bases from J, the junction contained 7 bases not matched to a gene. Germline V CDR1 and CDR2: MDHEN, SYDVKM. This CDR3 has 16 amino acids. CDR3 residues: CASSFRTGVVNYGYTF. CDR3 in DNA: TGTGCCAGCAGTTTTAGGACAGGGGTAGTAAACTATGGCTACACCTTC.

Only a few counts were recorded for this clone. V usage is TRBV9 and J usage is TRBJ1-2; D ambiguous. The CDR3 contains 15 residues. The V end lost 2 bases, the J end lost 0 bases, and 11 bases lay between the germline ends. The germline V gene has CDR1 SGDLS and CDR2 YYNGEE. The CDR3 DNA sequence: TGTGCCAGCAGCGTTGAGACGGATGCTAACTATGGCTACACCTTC. Protein product: CASSVETDANYGYTF.

V is TRBV19 and J is TRBJ1-2; TRBD1 agrees at 7 bases. With V trimmed by 5 bases and J by 3 bases, 9 bases remained unmatched. The CDR3 consists of 15 residues. Germline V lookup: CDR1 LNHDA, CDR2 SQIVND (reference sequence). CDR3 in DNA: TGTGCCAGTAGTTCGACAGGGTATAGAGACTATGGCTACACCTTC. Amino acid sequence: CASSSTGYRDYGYTF.

The rearrangement uses TRBV27 and TRBJ2-3; the D is unclear. V was pared by 8 bases and J by 0 bases, with 9 bases between. The germline gives CDR1 MNHEY, CDR2 SMNVEV (reference sequence). The CDR3 contains 13 residues. CDR3 amino acids: CASGVASTDTQYF. For the CDR3, the DNA is TGTGCCAGCGGGGTTGCTAGCACAGATACGCAGTATTTT.

The chain combines TRBV13 with TRBJ2-5; 7 bases match TRBD2. The CDR3 is made up of 16 amino acids. V lost 2 bases and J lost 9; bases outside the gene matches: 15. Germline V gene data show CDR1 as PRHDT and CDR2 as FYEKMQ (reference sequence). CDR3 DNA sequence: TGTGCCAGCAGCTTACGGTCGGGGGGACCCTCATGGGCCCAGTACTTC. Its protein product is CASSLRSGGPSWAQYF.

The chain carries TRBV19 and TRBJ1-5; a weak D match, TRBD1 (6 bases). The V and J ends lost 5 bases and 4 bases respectively, with 12 bases between them. Germline CDR1 LNHDA, CDR2 SQIVND (reference sequence). This CDR3 is built from 14 residues. CDR3 nucleotide sequence: TGTGCCAGTAGTGTGACGGGGACAAATCAGCCCCAGCATTTT. This gives the protein CASSVTGTNQPQHF.

The chain carries TRBV25-1 and TRBJ1-1, with D possibly TRBD1 on 5 matching bases. CDR1 is MGHDK and CDR2 is SYGVNS in the germline V gene. Trimming pared 1 base from V and 5 bases from J, leaving 11 bases between. The CDR3 is 14 amino acids. The CDR3 DNA follows: TGTGCCAGCAGTGAATGGGGGGGTGGAACTGAAGCTTTCTTT. Translated: CASSEWGGGTEAFF.

This clone was counted between two and nine times. The J gene is TRBJ2-4, the V gene TRBV11-2; D is unclear. V lost 3 bases, J lost 1 base, and 16 bases lay in between. The CDR3 runs 17 residues. The germline gives CDR1 SGHAT, CDR2 FQNNGV. CDR3 protein: CASSFFSPTGAKNIQYF. The CDR3 DNA reads as TGTGCCAGCAGCTTCTTCAGCCCCACCGGGGCCAAAAACATTCAGTACTTC.

The chain carries TRBV5-1 and TRBJ1-2; 11 bases agree with TRBD1. After removal of 4 bases from V and 6 bases from J, the junction contained 8 bases not matched to a gene. Germline CDR1 SGHRS, CDR2 YFSETQ. The CDR3 length is 15 residues. The CDR3 DNA follows: TGCGCCAGCAGCCCACTTAGGGACAGGGGGAATGGCTACACCTTC. This encodes CASSPLRDRGNGYTF.

The V gene is TRBV7-9, the J gene TRBJ2-6; D unclear. This CDR3 has 15 amino acids. The V gene's germline CDR1 is SEHNR and CDR2 FQNEAQ (reference sequence). The V end was cut by 11 bases, the J end by 0 bases, with 14 bases between. CDR3: CASQDTRSGANVLTF. The CDR3 bases are TGTGCCTCTCAAGACACACGCTCTGGGGCCAACGTCCTGACTTTC.